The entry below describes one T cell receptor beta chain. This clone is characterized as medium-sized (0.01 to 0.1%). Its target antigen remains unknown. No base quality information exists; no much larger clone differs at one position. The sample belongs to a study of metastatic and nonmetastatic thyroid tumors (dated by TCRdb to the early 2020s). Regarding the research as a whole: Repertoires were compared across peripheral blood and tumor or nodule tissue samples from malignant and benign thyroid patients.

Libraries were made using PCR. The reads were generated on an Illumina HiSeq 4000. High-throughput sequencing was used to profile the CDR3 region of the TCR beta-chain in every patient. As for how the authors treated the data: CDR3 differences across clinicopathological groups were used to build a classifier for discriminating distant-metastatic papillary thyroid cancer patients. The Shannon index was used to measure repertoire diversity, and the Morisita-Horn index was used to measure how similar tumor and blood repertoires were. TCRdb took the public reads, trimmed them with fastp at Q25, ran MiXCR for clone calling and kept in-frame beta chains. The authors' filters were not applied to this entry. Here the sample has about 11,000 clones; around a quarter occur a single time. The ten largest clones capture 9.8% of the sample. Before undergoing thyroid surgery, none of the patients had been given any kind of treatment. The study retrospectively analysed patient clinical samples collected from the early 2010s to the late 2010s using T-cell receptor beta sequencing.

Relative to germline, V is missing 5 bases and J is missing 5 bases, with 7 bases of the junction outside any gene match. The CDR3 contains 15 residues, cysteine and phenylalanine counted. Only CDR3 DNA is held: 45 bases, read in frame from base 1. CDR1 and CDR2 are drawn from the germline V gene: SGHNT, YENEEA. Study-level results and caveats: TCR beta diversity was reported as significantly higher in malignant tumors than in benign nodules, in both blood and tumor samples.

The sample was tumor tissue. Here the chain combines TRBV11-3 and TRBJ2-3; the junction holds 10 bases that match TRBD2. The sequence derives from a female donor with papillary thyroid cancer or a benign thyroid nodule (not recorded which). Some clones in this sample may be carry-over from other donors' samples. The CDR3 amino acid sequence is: CASSRSGRAEDTQYF. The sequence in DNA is TGTGCCAGCAGCAGAAGCGGGAGGGCCGAAGATACGCAGTATTTT.